The 29 T cell receptor beta chains presented below share a single source sample, sequenced in a study of blood T cell repertoires in COVID-19. Only in-frame clones appear in the TCRdb table, and some are missing; sequencing was by immunoSEQ multiplex PCR. The sample lists some 220,000 clones, about 81% occurring once. Material: peripheral blood. These receptors all come from a woman between 70 and 85 years old with COVID-19, enrolled during active disease.

The chain employs TRBV6-2 or TRBV6-3 and TRBJ2-7; TRBD1 agrees at 9 bases. Germline assignment: CDR1 MNHEY and CDR2 SVGEGT. The V gene end was trimmed by 5 bases and the J gene end by 0 bases; junction bases not matched to a gene: 8. The CDR3 extends over 16 amino acids. The CDR3, as DNA: TGTGCCAGCAGTGGACCGGGACAGGGCCTCTCCTACGAGCAGTACTTC. It is translated as CASSGPGQGLSYEQYF.

The rearrangement joins TRBV15 to TRBJ1-3; D is uncertain. The V gene's germline CDR1 is LNHNV and CDR2 YYDKDF (reference sequence). With 3 bases removed from V and 1 base from J, the gap between germline ends came to 13 bases. This CDR3 is 16 amino acids long. CDR3: CATSRSPVRSGNTIYF. CDR3 in DNA: TGTGCCACCAGCAGGAGTCCCGTGAGGTCTGGAAACACCATATATTTT.

In this sample, this clone turned up a few times. In DNA form, the CDR3 reads TGTGCCACCAGTGATAAAGGGGGCTTCAATCAGCCCCAGCATTTT. Translating gives CATSDKGGFNQPQHF. This chain links TRBV24-1 with TRBJ1-5; 7 nucleotides line up with TRBD1. J lost 3 bases, V lost 3 bases, and 4 bases had no gene match. The CDR3 extends over 15 amino acids. Per germline, CDR1 KGHDR and CDR2 SFDVKD.

A few counts support this clone. J is TRBJ1-2 and V is TRBV6-5; 7 bases fit TRBD1. V dropped 6 bases and J dropped 6; count of bases not matched to a gene: 7. This CDR3 region has 13 residues. Germline CDR1 is MNHEY and CDR2 is SVGAGI. DNA for the CDR3: TGTGCCAGCAGATTAACAGGGGATGATGGCTACACCTTC. Protein product: CASRLTGDDGYTF.

The chain combines TRBV9 with TRBJ2-1, with 7 positions matching TRBD2. After removal of 2 bases from V and 10 bases from J, the junction contained 6 bases not matched to a gene. The CDR3 totals 13 residues. CDR1 and CDR2 (germline): SGDLS, YYNGEE. Written as DNA, the CDR3 is TGTGCCAGCAGCGTCCCCGGGGGGACCGAGCAGTTCTTC. Its translation: CASSVPGGTEQFF.

The sample holds one count of this clone. This sequence joins TRBV27 and TRBJ1-2, with a weak D call TRBD1 (5 bases). This CDR3 is 13 amino acids long. Germline V gene lookup returns CDR1 MNHEY and CDR2 SMNVEV (reference sequence). Trimming took off 6 bases at V and 2 bases at J, with 10 bases between the two ends. In DNA, the CDR3 is TGTGCCAGCAGCCGTGGGGGGAACTATGGCTACACCTTC. Its protein is CASSRGGNYGYTF.

The chain is built from TRBV7-8 and TRBJ1-1; the D is unclear. The germline V and J ends were trimmed by 5 bases and 4 bases, with 11 bases remaining between them. Per germline, CDR1 SGHVS and CDR2 FQNEAQ. The CDR3 contains 13 residues. The chain's CDR3 is CASSLPAGTEAFF. The CDR3 bases are TGTGCCAGCAGCCTTCCGGCGGGCACTGAAGCTTTCTTT.

The rearrangement links TRBV6-2 or TRBV6-3 to TRBJ1-5; 7 bases align to TRBD1. J was trimmed by 3 bases and V by 2 bases; bases with no gene match: 13. This CDR3 comprises 18 residues. Germline V gives CDR1 MNHEY, CDR2 SVGEGT. As DNA, the CDR3 is TGTGCCAGCAGTTACACCGGACAGGCTACTGTCTACAATCAGCCCCAGCATTTT. Translated, it gives CASSYTGQATVYNQPQHF.

This clone was recorded only once. The chain links TRBV30 to TRBJ1-4; 7 bases are shared with TRBD1. The CDR3 has 12 residues. J lost 6 bases, V lost 3 bases, and 1 base had no gene match. The germline gives CDR1 GTSNPN, CDR2 SVGIG (reference sequence). The CDR3 loop is CAWSQGDEKLFF. The CDR3 DNA is TGTGCCTGGAGCCAGGGGGATGAAAAACTGTTTTTT.

This rearrangement joins TRBV12-5 to TRBJ1-1; 7 bases match TRBD1. Germline V CDR1 and CDR2: LGHNT, FRNRAP. Losses at the gene ends were 3 bases for V and 5 bases for J; bases not matched to a gene: 3. The CDR3 is 13 residues long. CDR3 region: CASGLDRVTEAFF. DNA for the CDR3: TGTGCTAGTGGTTTAGACAGGGTAACTGAAGCTTTCTTT.

The chain combines TRBV6-2 or TRBV6-3 with TRBJ1-1; weak D call: TRBD1 (5 bases). This CDR3 is built from 15 residues. Germline loops: CDR1 MNHEY, CDR2 SVGEGT. Trimming stripped 0 bases from V and 6 bases from J, with 14 bases between. The CDR3 protein is CASSYSLGAPAEAFF. The CDR3 DNA sequence: TGTGCCAGCAGTTACTCTCTTGGGGCCCCGGCTGAAGCTTTCTTT.

Note on this clone: Compared with germline, one end of the junction differs, possibly owing to a read error. The chain joins TRBV7-2 to TRBJ2-1; 13 positions agree with TRBD2. This CDR3 is 18 amino acids long. CDR1 and CDR2 from the germline V gene are SGHTA and FQGNSA. The CDR3 DNA is TGTGCCAGCAGCCTAGCCCCGGGACTAGCGGGATATTACAATGAGCAGTTCTTC. Translated: CASSLAPGLAGYYNEQFF.

This clone was recorded only once. The chain is built from TRBV25-1 and TRBJ1-4; D is perhaps TRBD1 (6 bases). Between the trimmed V and J ends, which lost 8 bases and 3 bases, there was a span of 16 bases. Germline loops: CDR1 MGHDK, CDR2 SYGVNS. The CDR3 runs to 15 residues. CDR3 amino acids: CASRDNRHSNEKLFF. In DNA form, the CDR3 reads TGTGCCAGCCGGGACAACCGACATTCTAATGAAAAACTGTTTTTT.

The chain has TRBV27 and TRBJ2-3, with TRBD2 identical over 12 bases. CDR3 length: 20 amino acids. The germline V gene encodes CDR1 MNHEY and CDR2 SMNVEV (reference sequence). V was pared by 1 base and J by 0 bases, with 11 bases of the junction left unmatched. DNA for the CDR3: TGTGCCAGCAGTTTATACCCACTAGCGGGAGGCCCAATTAGCACAGATACGCAGTATTTT. Amino acids: CASSLYPLAGGPISTDTQYF.

In its sample, this clone was seen once. The rearrangement uses TRBV28 and TRBJ2-1; D not resolved. Per the germline V gene, CDR1 is MDHEN and CDR2 is SYDVKM. The CDR3 runs to 12 residues. The ends were cut back, 4 bases at V and 12 bases at J, with 13 bases in the middle. The CDR3 DNA reads TGTGCCAGCAGTTCGCGGTCCGTTGGGCAGTTCTTC. It yields the protein CASSSRSVGQFF.

This CDR3 reads CASSYSNKQGLNEQFF. The CDR3 DNA follows: TGTGCCAGCAGTTACTCGAATAAACAGGGGCTAAATGAGCAGTTCTTC. This chain uses TRBV6-2 or TRBV6-3 with TRBJ2-1; 7 positions agree with TRBD1. After removal of 0 bases from V and 7 bases from J, the junction contained 9 bases not matched to a gene. The CDR3 covers 16 residues. CDR1 MNHEY and CDR2 SVGEGT come from the germline V gene.

V and J are TRBV7-2 and TRBJ2-7, with 7 bases identical to TRBD2. Germline lookup yields CDR1 SGHTA and CDR2 FQGNSA. The junction had 4 bases not matched to a gene; V was cut back by 4 bases and J by 4 bases. This CDR3 spans 13 amino acids. CDR3: CASSSTSTYEQYF. The CDR3 DNA reads TGTGCCAGCAGCTCGACTAGCACATACGAGCAGTACTTC.

The gene calls are TRBV20-1 and TRBJ2-1; D remains unclear. This CDR3 region has 10 residues. The V gene lost 5 bases and the J gene lost 8 bases, with 7 bases spanning the gap. CDR1 and CDR2 (germline): DFQATT, SNEGSKA (reference sequence). The chain's CDR3 is CSAESDEQFF. CDR3 nucleotide sequence: TGCAGTGCTGAGTCCGATGAGCAGTTCTTC.

This chain joins TRBV7-2 and TRBJ2-1; 12 bases are a match to TRBD2. The CDR3 has 15 amino acids. Trimming cost V 5 bases and J 5 bases; bases outside gene matches: 4. Germline V gene lookup returns CDR1 SGHTA and CDR2 FQGNSA. CDR3 nucleotide sequence: TGTGCCAGCAGCCTATGGACTAGCGGGAACAATGAGCAGTTCTTC. Translated, it gives CASSLWTSGNNEQFF. The full variable domain, in which reference TRBV7-2 and TRBJ2-1 provide the parts outside the CDR3, is GAGVSQSPSNKVTEKGKDVELRCDPISGHTALYWYRQSLGQGLEFLIYFQGNSAPDKSGLPSDRFSAERTGGSVSTLTIQRTQQEDSAVYLCASSLWTSGNNEQFFGPGTRLTVL.

The chain joins TRBV5-4 to TRBJ2-2, with a possible D match to TRBD1 (5 bases). The CDR3 is 14 amino acids. Germline V CDR1 and CDR2: SGHNT, YYREEE (reference sequence). V lost 4 bases and J lost 1, with 8 bases in between. Written as DNA, the CDR3 is TGTGCCAGCAGCCCAGGACAGAACACCGGGGAGCTGTTTTTT. Its protein product is CASSPGQNTGELFF.

This chain uses TRBV28 with TRBJ1-4; perhaps TRBD1 as D (5 bases). Germline assignment: CDR1 MDHEN and CDR2 SYDVKM. The germline V and J ends were trimmed by 7 bases and 4 bases, with 13 bases remaining between them. The CDR3 has 14 amino acids. CDR3 nucleotide sequence: TGTGCCAGCACCTTGACAGACTTTAATGAAAAACTGTTTTTT. Encoded protein: CASTLTDFNEKLFF.

The CDR3 DNA reads as TGTGCCAGTAGCCCAGGGGGATCAGATACGCAGTATTTT. Amino acid sequence: CASSPGGSDTQYF. The chain recombines TRBV19 with TRBJ2-3, with TRBD1 matching over 7 bases. Germline CDR1 LNHDA, CDR2 SQIVND (reference sequence). J lost 4 bases, V lost 6 bases, and 4 bases had no gene match. The CDR3 consists of 13 residues.

The chain uses TRBV5-5 and TRBJ1-6; TRBD1 matches 7 bases. Looked up from germline, CDR1 is SGHKS and CDR2 is YYEKEE (reference sequence). CDR3 length: 16 amino acids. Trimming at V came to 2 bases and at J to 11 bases, leaving 13 bases not matched to a gene. This CDR3 is CASSLSWDSLLTPLHF. CDR3 DNA sequence: TGTGCCAGCAGCTTAAGCTGGGACAGCTTGTTGACACCCCTCCACTTT. Supplemented by reference TRBV5-5 and TRBJ1-6, the full variable domain reads DAGVTQSPTHLIKTRGQQVTLRCSPISGHKSVSWYQQVLGQGPQFIFQYYEKEERGRGNFPDRFSARQFPNYSSELNVNALLLGDSALYLCASSLSWDSLLTPLHFGNGTRLTVT.

This clone has more than one count but fewer than ten. The J gene is TRBJ2-1, the V gene TRBV27; 9 bases line up with TRBD2. Trimming took 5 bases from V and 8 from J; bases not matched to a gene: 10. There are 15 residues in the CDR3. Per germline, CDR1 MNHEY and CDR2 SMNVEV (reference sequence). The DNA of the CDR3 is TGTGCCAGCAGTCTCGCGGGAGGGCCGAGGGATGAGCAGTTCTTC. It is translated as CASSLAGGPRDEQFF.

V and J are TRBV24-1 and TRBJ2-2; TRBD1 matches 7 bases. CDR1 is KGHDR, CDR2 SFDVKD, per germline. The CDR3 has 15 residues. V gave up 5 bases and J gave up 2 bases; unmatched junction bases: 4. Here the CDR3 reads CATSGDSPNTGELFF. The CDR3 DNA reads as TGTGCCACCAGTGGGGACAGTCCAAACACCGGGGAGCTGTTTTTT.

The V call is TRBV10-1, the J call TRBJ1-3; 9 bases align to TRBD1. The germline CDR1 and CDR2 sequences are WNHNN and SYGVQD (reference sequence). After removal of 7 bases from V and 0 bases from J, the junction contained 1 base not matched to a gene. This CDR3 contains 14 residues. The CDR3 coding sequence is TGCGCCAGCATGGGACAGGGCTCTGGAAACACCATATATTTT. Translation: CASMGQGSGNTIYF.

This chain links TRBV2 with TRBJ1-4, with 7 bases fitting TRBD1. J gave up 8 bases and V 4 bases, and 7 bases lay outside the gene matches. The CDR3 length is 14 residues. Germline loops: CDR1 SNHLY, CDR2 FYNNEI. The CDR3: CASSGQGSGEKLFF. In DNA, the CDR3 is TGTGCCAGCAGTGGACAGGGATCAGGCGAAAAACTGTTTTTT.

V usage is TRBV9 and J usage is TRBJ2-7, with D possibly being TRBD2 (6 bases). Germline CDR1 SGDLS, CDR2 YYNGEE. The CDR3 totals 14 residues. V shed 4 bases and J shed 2 bases, with 13 bases lying between them. CDR3 in DNA: TGTGCCAGCAGCCCAGAGGAGGGCCCCTACGAGCAGTACTTC. Its protein product is CASSPEEGPYEQYF.

This chain connects TRBV11-2 to TRBJ1-1, with a weak D call TRBD1 (5 bases). Looked up from germline, CDR1 is SGHAT and CDR2 is FQNNGV. The V end was cut by 5 bases, the J end by 3 bases, with 10 bases between. This CDR3 region has 13 residues. CDR3 amino acids: CASSPTTDTEAFF. In nucleotides, the CDR3 is TGTGCCAGCAGCCCCACGACAGACACTGAAGCTTTCTTT.